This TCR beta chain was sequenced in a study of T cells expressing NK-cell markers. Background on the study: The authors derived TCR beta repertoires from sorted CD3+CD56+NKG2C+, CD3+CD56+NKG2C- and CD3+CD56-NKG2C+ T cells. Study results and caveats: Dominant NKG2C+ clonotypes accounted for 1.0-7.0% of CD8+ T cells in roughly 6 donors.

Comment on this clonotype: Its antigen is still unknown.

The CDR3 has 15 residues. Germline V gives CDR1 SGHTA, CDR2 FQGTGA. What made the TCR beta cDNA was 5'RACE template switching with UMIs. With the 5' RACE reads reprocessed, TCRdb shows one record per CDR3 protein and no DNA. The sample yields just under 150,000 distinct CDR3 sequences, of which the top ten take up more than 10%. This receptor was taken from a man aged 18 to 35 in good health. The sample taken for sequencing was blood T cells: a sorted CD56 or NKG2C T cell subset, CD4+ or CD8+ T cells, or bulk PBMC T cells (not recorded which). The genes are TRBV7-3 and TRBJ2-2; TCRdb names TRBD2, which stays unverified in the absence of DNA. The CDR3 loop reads CASRQAGGNTGELFF.